Listed below are T cell receptor beta chains from one sample, sequenced in a study of Ad26.COV2.S vaccination and SARS-CoV-2 variants. Sequencing was performed with immunoSEQ multiplex PCR; in TCRdb, only in-frame clones are kept and a portion is missing. The repertoire has hundreds of thousands of clones, around nine tenths of them found once; the top ten carry about 3.4%. Sequenced here: peripheral blood, sampled in a trial of Ad26.COV2.S vaccine versus placebo. The receptors were gathered from a person aged 18-65 years who received the Ad26.COV2.S COVID-19 vaccine or a placebo. Both conserved end residues are part of each CDR3. A D gene is named only where the DNA matches it firmly. Expanded clones are given a class, and other clones once, few, many or no size at all.

>TRBJ1-5|TRBV18|.|.
CASSPGQGNQPQHF
TGTGCCAGCTCACCAGGGCAGGGTAATCAGCCCCAGCATTTT
>TRBJ2-1|TRBV14|.|.
CASSHPDLSSYNEQFF
TGTGCCAGCAGCCACCCTGACTTAAGCTCCTACAATGAGCAGTTCTTC
>TRBJ2-1|TRBV30|.|.
CACLSEHHGGEQFF
TGTGCCTGCCTCTCGGAGCACCATGGGGGGGAGCAGTTCTTC
>TRBJ2-1|TRBV6-6|.|.
CASSPPGGVHNEQFF
TGTGCCAGCAGTCCCCCCGGGGGCGTCCACAATGAGCAGTTCTTC
>TRBJ1-4|TRBV10-3|.|.
CAIKGSTNEKLFF
TGTGCCATCAAGGGGTCGACTAATGAAAAACTGTTTTTT
>TRBJ2-7|TRBV27|.|.
CASSPTPYEQYF
TGTGCCAGCAGCCCTACCCCCTACGAGCAGTACTTC
>TRBJ2-7|TRBV5-1|.|.
CASSLAAGYEQYF
TGCGCCAGCAGCTTGGCCGCTGGGTACGAGCAGTACTTC
>TRBJ1-6|TRBV19|.|.
CASSTGQGSTPLHF
TGTGCCAGTAGTACCGGGCAGGGGTCGACACCCCTCCACTTT
>TRBJ1-4|TRBV12-5|.|.
CASGLVFSGNEKLFF
TGTGCTAGTGGTTTGGTATTTTCGGGTAATGAAAAACTGTTTTTT
>TRBJ2-2|TRBV4-3|.|TRBD1
CASSQDWTGQGVIGELFF
TGCGCCAGCAGCCAAGATTGGACGGGACAGGGGGTTATCGGGGAGCTGTTTTTT
>TRBJ2-3|TRBV7-2|.|TRBD2
CASSSLPGLAFTDTQYF
TGTGCCAGCAGCTCACTCCCGGGACTAGCTTTCACAGATACGCAGTATTTT
>TRBJ1-1|TRBV2|.|.
CASSETTITEAFF
TGTGCCAGCAGTGAAACCACAATCACTGAAGCTTTCTTT
>TRBJ1-1|TRBV12-3/TRBV12-4|.|.
CASRRWIGEAFF
TGTGCCAGCAGGCGTTGGATTGGTGAAGCTTTCTTT
>TRBJ1-3|TRBV3-1/TRBV3-2|.|.
CASSLPDGFSGNTIYF
TGTGCCAGCAGCCTGCCTGATGGGTTCTCTGGAAACACCATATATTTT
>TRBJ2-1|TRBV12-3/TRBV12-4|.|.
CASSFTSNNEQFF
TGTGCCAGCAGTTTCACTAGTAACAATGAGCAGTTCTTC
>TRBJ2-3|TRBV7-9|.|TRBD2
CASSASGGAVLWQYF
TGTGCCAGCAGCGCTAGCGGGGGGGCCGTATTGTGGCAGTATTTT
>TRBJ2-1|TRBV7-3|.|.
CASSFSRSNEQFF
TGTGCCAGCAGCTTTAGCAGATCCAATGAGCAGTTCTTC
>TRBJ2-3|TRBV5-4|.|TRBD2
CASSLWTSGGDTQYF
TGTGCCAGCAGCTTGTGGACTAGCGGGGGGGATACGCAGTATTTT
>TRBJ1-1|TRBV19|.|TRBD1
CASTSTGAGAFF
TGTGCCAGTACCTCGACAGGGGCAGGAGCTTTCTTT
>TRBJ1-1|TRBV19|.|.
CASSIDDRLNTEAFF
TGTGCCAGTAGTATAGACGACAGATTGAACACTGAAGCTTTCTTT
>TRBJ1-2|TRBV11-2|once|.
CASSLRTNYGYTF
TGTGCCAGCAGCCTCCGGACAAACTATGGCTACACCTTC
>TRBJ1-6|TRBV9|.|.
CASSVESSYNSPLHF
TGTGCCAGCAGCGTAGAGAGCTCCTATAATTCACCCCTCCACTTT
>TRBJ2-7|TRBV27|.|.
CASRGPLPHSYEQYF
TGTGCCAGCCGAGGACCACTCCCCCACTCCTACGAGCAGTACTTC
>TRBJ1-5|TRBV25-1|.|.
CASSGGPQNGNQPQHF
TGTGCCAGCAGTGGGGGACCTCAAAACGGCAATCAGCCCCAGCATTTT
>TRBJ2-3|TRBV4-1|.|TRBD2
CASRRTSGGTTDTQYF
TGCGCCAGCAGGCGTACTAGCGGGGGAACGACAGATACGCAGTATTTT
>TRBJ2-5|TRBV7-9|.|.
CASRTGEETQYF
TGTGCCAGCAGAACGGGTGAAGAGACCCAGTACTTC